Each of the 21 T cell receptor beta chains below was sequenced from the same sample in a study of CDR3 diversity in severe acne. MiXCR, run by TCRdb on the PCR reads, gives a single entry per CDR3 protein. There are over 90,000 distinct CDR3 sequences in the sample; around 56% occur only once, and around an eighth lies in the top ten. The source material was blood. Every receptor here comes from a male donor with acne.

In this sample, this clonotype turned up a few times. The chain couples TRBV7-2 to TRBJ1-4, with 9 bases matching TRBD1. The ends lost 6 bases at V and 7 bases at J; junction bases unmatched: 6. The germline V gene has CDR1 SGHTA and CDR2 FQGNSA. The CDR3 covers 14 residues. CDR3 DNA sequence: TGTGCCAGCAGGCATACAGGGGGCGGTGAAAAACTGTTTTTT. Its translation: CASRHTGGGEKLFF. The entire variable domain, with the rest obtained from reference TRBV7-2 and TRBJ1-4, is as follows: GAGVSQSPSNKVTEKGKDVELRCDPISGHTALYWYRQSLGQGLEFLIYFQGNSAPDKSGLPSDRFSAERTGGSVSTLTIQRTQQEDSAVYLCASRHTGGGEKLFFGSGTQLSVL.

In this sample, this clonotype turned up a few times. In DNA, the CDR3 is TGTGCCAGCAGTTTGACAGGGGGCGAAGAGACCCAGTACTTC. Residues: CASSLTGGEETQYF. The chain recombines TRBV6-5 with TRBJ2-5; 10 nucleotides agree with TRBD1. The J segment lost 3 bases and the V segment lost 4 bases, leaving 2 bases of the junction unmatched. Germline-derived CDR1 and CDR2 are MNHEY and SVGAGI. The CDR3 consists of 14 residues.

This chain uses TRBV2 with TRBJ1-4; 8 positions match TRBD1. The CDR3 is made up of 15 amino acids. Germline V gene sequence: CDR1 SNHLY, CDR2 FYNNEI. J lost 8 bases, V lost 6 bases, and 11 bases had no gene match. CDR3 nucleotides: TGTGCCAGCAGACCCTACGACAGGGGAGGAGAAAAACTGTTTTTT. This gives the protein CASRPYDRGGEKLFF.

The chain has TRBV12-3 or TRBV12-4 and TRBJ2-5; the D is unclear. The CDR3 spans 13 residues. V lost 4 bases to trimming and J lost 4 bases, with 10 bases between them. The CDR3 is CASSYTRVETQYF. In DNA, the CDR3 is TGTGCCAGCAGTTACACTCGCGTAGAGACCCAGTACTTC.

The V call is TRBV3-1, the J call TRBJ2-5; 7 bases line up with TRBD1. Losses at the gene ends were 5 bases for V and 4 bases for J; bases not matched to a gene: 7. CDR1 is LGHDT, CDR2 YNNKEL, per germline (reference sequence). This CDR3 is 14 amino acids long. As DNA, the CDR3 is TGTGCCAGCAGCTCACAGGGGATACGAGAGACCCAGTACTTC. Its protein is CASSSQGIRETQYF.

This clonotype was recorded at least ten times. V gene TRBV5-1 combines with J gene TRBJ2-2; TRBD2 agrees at 11 bases. The CDR3 is 18 residues long. V dropped 4 bases and J dropped 5; count of bases not matched to a gene: 13. Germline CDR1 SGHRS, CDR2 YFSETQ. This CDR3 reads CASSPGGLAGGETGELFF. CDR3 DNA sequence: TGCGCCAGCAGCCCCGGAGGGCTAGCGGGAGGAGAGACCGGGGAGCTGTTTTTT.

On this clonotype: A much bigger clone sits one base away, suggesting this may be a read error. The chain recombines TRBV12-3 or TRBV12-4 with TRBJ1-2; D is unclear. CDR3 size: 12 residues. V dropped 6 bases and J dropped 10 bases, with 15 bases sitting between them. The CDR3 here is CASSLSSNAYTF. The DNA for the CDR3 is TGTGCCAGCAGCCTTAGTTCAAACGCCTACACCTTC.

The rearrangement links TRBV6-1 to TRBJ2-5; the match to TRBD2 covers 14 bases. After removal of 3 bases from V and 5 bases from J, the junction contained 5 bases not matched to a gene. The CDR3 has 16 amino acids. Looked up from germline, CDR1 is MNHNS and CDR2 is SASEGT. The CDR3, as DNA: TGTGCCAGCAGTGAGGGACTAGCGGGAGTGGGTGAGACCCAGTACTTC. It codes for CASSEGLAGVGETQYF.

As regards this clonotype: This is likely a read error, given that the CDR3 carries no conserved phenylalanine or tryptophan at its end. The chain combines TRBV29-1 with TRBJ1-2, with 7 bases matching TRBD1. V was pared by 2 bases and J by 2 bases, with 11 bases of the junction left unmatched. The germline CDR1 and CDR2 sequences are SQVTM and ANQGSEA. The CDR3 sequence is 16 residues long. Here the CDR3 DNA reads TGCAGCGTTGAAAGATTTGAGGACAGGATGAACTATGGCTACACCTCC. Translated, it gives CSVERFEDRMNYGYTS.

This clonotype was counted many times. The chain recombines TRBV7-8 with TRBJ1-1, with TRBD1 matching 9 bases. J lost 10 bases, V lost 1 base, and 4 bases had no gene match. This CDR3 is 13 amino acids long. Looked up from germline, CDR1 is SGHVS and CDR2 is FQNEAQ. CDR3 coding DNA: TGTGCCAGCAGCTTAGTTTGGGGACAGGGAGCTTTCTTT. Translated: CASSLVWGQGAFF.

V is TRBV28 and J is TRBJ2-7; 12 nucleotides align to TRBD1. The CDR3 extends over 14 amino acids. J gave up 6 bases and V 4 bases, and 4 bases lay outside the gene matches. The V gene's germline CDR1 is MDHEN and CDR2 SYDVKM. The CDR3 bases are TGTGCCAGCAGTTCGGGACAGGGGGCGGGCGAGCAGTACTTC. It specifies CASSSGQGAGEQYF. The whole variable domain, filled in from reference TRBV28 and TRBJ2-7, reads DVKVTQSSRYLVKRTGEKVFLECVQDMDHENMFWYRQDPGLGLRLIYFSYDVKMKEKGDIPEGYSVSREKKERFSLILESASTNQTSMYLCASSSGQGAGEQYFGPGTRLTVT.

This clonotype was counted at least ten times. The chain has TRBV14 and TRBJ2-1, with 14 nucleotides matching TRBD2. CDR1 and CDR2 (germline): SGHDN, FVKESK. This CDR3 is built from 16 residues. With V trimmed by 4 bases and J by 7 bases, 6 bases remained unmatched. The CDR3 coding sequence is TGTGCCAGCAGCCCACCGGGACTAGCGGGAGAGAATGAGCAGTTCTTC. It codes for CASSPPGLAGENEQFF.

The table lists this clonotype with many counts. The chain links TRBV6-2 or TRBV6-3 to TRBJ2-7; a possible D gene is TRBD1 (5 bases). Trimming took 7 bases from V and 3 from J, leaving 10 bases between them. This CDR3 has 12 amino acids. CDR1 and CDR2 from the germline V gene are MNHEY and SVGEGT. CDR3: CASMGQVYEQYF. The CDR3 DNA follows: TGTGCCAGCATGGGGCAGGTCTACGAGCAGTACTTC.

The J gene is TRBJ1-3, the V gene TRBV7-9; D gene ambiguous. The V end was cut by 5 bases, the J end by 0 bases, with 8 bases between. The CDR3 runs 14 residues. The germline CDR1 and CDR2 sequences are SEHNR and FQNEAQ (reference sequence). CDR3 loop: CASSPPVSGNTIYF. The CDR3, as DNA: TGTGCCAGCAGCCCACCAGTCTCTGGAAACACCATATATTTT.

The chain is built from TRBV19 and TRBJ2-7, with TRBD1 matching over 9 bases. Germline CDR1 reads LNHDA; CDR2 reads SQIVND (reference sequence). The CDR3 totals 14 residues. J was trimmed by 4 bases and V by 6 bases; bases with no gene match: 7. This CDR3 is CASSGTGSQYEQYF. CDR3 nucleotide sequence: TGTGCCAGTAGCGGGACAGGGAGTCAATACGAGCAGTACTTC.

The chain couples TRBV6-5 to TRBJ2-3; no clear D. The CDR3 contains 11 residues. Germline-derived CDR1 and CDR2 are MNHEY and SVGAGI. V gave up 7 bases and J gave up 11 bases, with 13 bases separating them. The chain's CDR3 is CASTKLDEQYF. CDR3 sequence (DNA): TGTGCCAGCACCAAACTTGATGAGCAGTATTTT.

The V gene is TRBV15, the J gene TRBJ1-2; 7 nucleotides match TRBD1. Germline V lookup: CDR1 LNHNV, CDR2 YYDKDF (reference sequence). The CDR3 runs 15 residues. J lost 4 bases, V lost 1 base, and 6 bases had no gene match. The CDR3: CATSRVKGASYGYTF. The DNA for the CDR3 is TGTGCCACCAGCAGAGTGAAGGGGGCTAGCTATGGCTACACCTTC. Full variable domain (outside the CDR3, taken from reference TRBV15 and TRBJ1-2): DAMVIQNPRYQVTQFGKPVTLSCSQTLNHNVMYWYQQKSSQAPKLLFHYYDKDFNNEADTPDNFQSRRPNTSFCFLDIRSPGLGDTAMYLCATSRVKGASYGYTFGSGTRLTVV.

This clonotype was observed once. A much larger clone lies a single base off, so this may be a read error. The rearrangement links TRBV10-2 to TRBJ2-3, with D possibly being TRBD2 (6 bases). V lost 2 bases and J lost 2, with 11 bases in between. CDR1 is WSHSY and CDR2 is SAAADI in the germline V gene. CDR3 length: 15 residues. The CDR3 is CASSEAGGITDTQYF. The CDR3 DNA sequence: TGCGCCAGCAGTGAGGCGGGCGGGATCACAGATACGCAGTATTTT.

At least ten counts were recorded for this clonotype. The rearrangement uses TRBV2 and TRBJ2-6, with D uncertain. This CDR3 is 15 amino acids long. V was trimmed by 4 bases and J by 0 bases, leaving 7 bases between them. Germline CDR1 and CDR2: SNHLY and FYNNEI. The CDR3 region is CASSGVGSGANVLTF. Here the CDR3 DNA reads TGTGCCAGCAGTGGGGTGGGCTCTGGGGCCAACGTCCTGACTTTC.

This chain uses TRBV12-5 with TRBJ1-6; a weak D match, TRBD1 (6 bases). This CDR3 has 17 residues. The germline V gene encodes CDR1 LGHNT and CDR2 FRNRAP. Trimming took off 2 bases at V and 5 bases at J, with 16 bases between the two ends. The CDR3 loop is CASGLNRRQVDNSPLHF. The CDR3 nucleotides are TGTGCTAGTGGTTTGAACCGACGACAGGTTGATAATTCACCCCTCCACTTT.

The rearrangement joins TRBV7-3 to TRBJ2-3, with D uncertain. The V end was cut by 5 bases, the J end by 0 bases, with 6 bases between. The CDR3 has 13 residues. From germline, CDR1 is SGHTA and CDR2 FQGTGA. The CDR3 region has the DNA TGTGCCAGCAGCGGTGCTAGCACAGATACGCAGTATTTT. Encoded protein: CASSGASTDTQYF.